A single sample gave rise to the 25 T cell receptor beta chains below, sequenced in a study of blood T cell repertoires in COVID-19. The data were produced by immunoSEQ multiplex PCR, yet TCRdb's version contains in-frame clones alone and is incomplete. The sample consists of 150,000 to 200,000 clones, 86% of them appearing once. The sample consisted of peripheral blood. The receptors were gathered from a man aged 65-85 years with acute or convalescent COVID-19.

V and J are TRBV5-4 and TRBJ1-1, with a tentative D call TRBD1 (6 bases). Germline lookup yields CDR1 SGHNT and CDR2 YYREEE (reference sequence). This CDR3 has 14 amino acids. The V and J ends lost 4 bases and 1 base respectively, with 11 bases between them. The CDR3 is CASSLRDKNTEAFF. In DNA, the CDR3 is TGTGCCAGCAGCCTCCGGGACAAGAACACTGAAGCTTTCTTT.

The gene calls are TRBV6-5 and TRBJ2-7, with 7 bases that match TRBD1. The germline gives CDR1 MNHEY, CDR2 SVGAGI. V gave up 3 bases and J gave up 5 bases; unmatched junction bases: 10. CDR3 size: 15 residues. The CDR3 coding sequence is TGTGCCAGCAGTTATGATGGACAGGTTGACAACGAGCAGTACTTC. Its protein product is CASSYDGQVDNEQYF.

The chain uses TRBV11-3 and TRBJ1-3; D remains ambiguous. Germline CDR1 and CDR2: SGHNT and YENEEA. The V end was cut by 2 bases, the J end by 10 bases, with 12 bases between. This CDR3 comprises 13 residues. CDR3 in amino acids: CASSLSLEQTIYF. The CDR3 region has the DNA TGTGCCAGCAGCTTATCATTGGAACAGACCATATATTTT.

The gene calls are TRBV29-1 and TRBJ2-7, with TRBD1 matching 10 bases. CDR1 and CDR2 (germline): SQVTM, ANQGSEA. The CDR3 runs to 14 residues. With V trimmed by 7 bases and J by 4 bases, 10 bases remained unmatched. The CDR3 spells CSAIPGQGVYEQYF. The CDR3 DNA is TGCAGCGCTATCCCCGGACAGGGGGTGTACGAGCAGTACTTC.

The chain combines TRBV19 with TRBJ1-2, with D maybe TRBD1 (6 bases). The germline V gene has CDR1 LNHDA and CDR2 SQIVND (reference sequence). V was trimmed by 4 bases and J by 4 bases, leaving 13 bases between them. This CDR3 is 14 amino acids long. Here the CDR3 reads CASSNRQAGYGYTF. DNA for the CDR3: TGTGCCAGTAGTAACCGACAGGCTGGCTATGGCTACACCTTC.

The rearrangement links TRBV19 to TRBJ2-5, with D possibly being TRBD2 (6 bases). The germline V and J ends were trimmed by 3 bases and 2 bases, with 13 bases remaining between them. Per germline, CDR1 LNHDA and CDR2 SQIVND (reference sequence). The CDR3 length is 15 residues. CDR3 region: CASSIGLAPQETQYF. The DNA of the CDR3 is TGTGCCAGTAGTATCGGGCTAGCGCCGCAAGAGACCCAGTACTTC.

DNA for the CDR3: TGTGCCAGCAGCTGGGCGGGAGAAGAGACCCAGTACTTC. Its protein is CASSWAGEETQYF. The gene calls are TRBV5-5 and TRBJ2-5, with TRBD2 matching 7 bases. Trimming took 3 bases from V and 3 from J; bases not matched to a gene: 2. Germline V gene data show CDR1 as SGHKS and CDR2 as YYEKEE (reference sequence). The CDR3 spans 13 residues.

The chain has TRBV5-6 and TRBJ1-1; 9 bases match TRBD1. Unmatched junction bases numbered 0, after V lost 0 bases and J lost 3 bases. The germline V gene encodes CDR1 SGHDT and CDR2 YYEEEE. There are 14 residues in the CDR3. This chain's CDR3 is CASSLGTGDTEAFF. For the CDR3, the DNA is TGTGCCAGCAGCTTGGGGACAGGGGACACTGAAGCTTTCTTT.

This chain's CDR3 is CASSSLPLTGELFF. DNA of the CDR3: TGTGCCAGCAGCTCCCTCCCCCTAACCGGGGAGCTGTTTTTT. The chain links TRBV7-3 to TRBJ2-2; no definite D call. The CDR3 sequence is 14 residues long. V shed 4 bases and J shed 5 bases, with 11 bases lying between them. The germline V gene has CDR1 SGHTA and CDR2 FQGTGA.

This rearrangement joins TRBV7-2 to TRBJ1-1; D is ambiguous. The CDR3 runs 15 residues. The V end was cut by 7 bases, the J end by 0 bases, with 15 bases between. Per the germline V gene, CDR1 is SGHTA and CDR2 is FQGNSA. CDR3 residues: CASILMPSVNTEAFF. DNA of the CDR3: TGTGCCAGCATCCTTATGCCCTCGGTGAACACTGAAGCTTTCTTT.

The rearrangement uses TRBV30 and TRBJ2-3; 14 positions match TRBD2. The CDR3 totals 17 residues. CDR1 is GTSNPN, CDR2 SVGIG, per germline (reference sequence). J gave up 6 bases and V 2 bases, and 10 bases lay outside the gene matches. CDR3 region: CAWSRKGLAGGGDTQYF. Written as DNA, the CDR3 is TGTGCCTGGAGTCGAAAAGGACTAGCGGGAGGAGGGGATACGCAGTATTTT.

The CDR3 region is CASSQDFQRPQHF. As DNA, the CDR3 is TGCGCCAGCAGCCAAGATTTCCAGCGGCCCCAGCATTTT. The chain recombines TRBV4-3 with TRBJ1-5; D call uncertain. This CDR3 contains 13 residues. Trimming took off 0 bases at V and 9 bases at J, with 9 bases between the two ends. Germline V gene lookup returns CDR1 LGHNA and CDR2 YSLEER.

The table lists this clone with a few counts. This chain links TRBV5-1 with TRBJ1-5, with D possibly being TRBD1 (5 bases). The length of the CDR3 is 14 residues. Per germline, CDR1 SGHRS and CDR2 YFSETQ. V gave up 0 bases and J gave up 4 bases, with 8 bases separating them. The CDR3 reads CASSLDRSNQPQHF. In nucleotides, the CDR3 is TGCGCCAGCAGCTTGGACAGGTCGAATCAGCCCCAGCATTTT.

The rearrangement links TRBV6-5 to TRBJ2-3; D possibly corresponds to TRBD2 (7 bases). CDR1 and CDR2 from the germline V gene are MNHEY and SVGAGI. V lost 0 bases to trimming and J lost 0 bases, with 10 bases between them. The CDR3 is made up of 16 amino acids. This CDR3 reads CASSYSAGASTDTQYF. The CDR3 nucleotides read TGTGCCAGCAGTTACTCTGCGGGGGCCAGCACAGATACGCAGTATTTT.

Details on this clone: Other DNA sequences in the sample encode the same CDR3. This chain joins TRBV6-5 and TRBJ1-1; D is perhaps TRBD1 (6 bases). The V gene lost 2 bases and the J gene lost 0 bases, with 7 bases spanning the gap. Germline lookup yields CDR1 MNHEY and CDR2 SVGAGI. The CDR3 sequence is 14 residues long. The CDR3 DNA is TGTGCCAGCAGTTACCAGGGGATGAACACTGAAGCTTTCTTT. Translating it yields CASSYQGMNTEAFF.

This clone was seen just once. The rearrangement joins TRBV7-3 to TRBJ1-1, with D perhaps matching TRBD1 (6 bases). CDR3 length: 15 amino acids. V was trimmed by 1 base and J by 1 base, leaving 10 bases between them. Germline CDR1 is SGHTA and CDR2 is FQGTGA. In DNA, the CDR3 is TGTGCCAGCAGCTTAAGGGCAGGGGAGAACACTGAAGCTTTCTTT. Its protein is CASSLRAGENTEAFF.

CDR3 sequence reads: CASTDGTGVETQYF. CDR3 coding DNA: TGTGCCAGTACCGATGGGACAGGGGTCGAGACCCAGTACTTC. V gene TRBV19 combines with J gene TRBJ2-5, with 10 bases lining up with TRBD1. Germline V gives CDR1 LNHDA, CDR2 SQIVND (reference sequence). The V segment lost 7 bases and the J segment 5 bases; nucleotides outside the gene matches: 7. The CDR3 is made up of 14 amino acids.

The rearrangement links TRBV2 to TRBJ2-7, with a weak D call TRBD1 (7 bases). Trimming took 6 bases from V and 7 from J, leaving 16 bases between them. The CDR3 consists of 13 residues. CDR1 and CDR2 from the germline V gene are SNHLY and FYNNEI. CDR3 residues: CASRMEQGREQYF. CDR3 nucleotides: TGTGCCAGCAGGATGGAACAGGGGAGGGAGCAGTACTTC.

V gene TRBV9 combines with J gene TRBJ2-2; 9 nucleotides match TRBD1. There are 15 residues in the CDR3. Germline V CDR1 and CDR2: SGDLS, YYNGEE. J gave up 7 bases and V 3 bases, and 7 bases lay outside the gene matches. DNA of the CDR3: TGTGCCAGCAGCGAGACAGGGGGTACCATCGGGGAGCTGTTTTTT. Protein sequence: CASSETGGTIGELFF.

The chain carries TRBV28 and TRBJ2-7; 9 bases are shared with TRBD2. The CDR3 length is 16 residues. Germline assignment: CDR1 MDHEN and CDR2 SYDVKM. The J segment lost 3 bases and the V segment lost 7 bases, leaving 13 bases of the junction unmatched. DNA for the CDR3: TGTGCCAGCACCTCTCAAGGCCTAGCGGGAAGCTACGAGCAGTACTTC. Protein: CASTSQGLAGSYEQYF.

The DNA for the CDR3 is TGCGCCAGCAGCTTGGGTGCAGACAGTCCCGATAACTATGGCTACACCTTC. Its translation is CASSLGADSPDNYGYTF. This rearrangement joins TRBV5-1 to TRBJ1-2; possible D gene TRBD1, 5 bases. CDR1 and CDR2 (germline): SGHRS, YFSETQ. This CDR3 has 17 residues. Trimming took off 0 bases at V and 1 base at J, with 16 bases between the two ends.

The chain carries TRBV5-4 and TRBJ2-1; 8 bases match TRBD1. CDR1 SGHNT and CDR2 YYREEE come from the germline V gene (reference sequence). This CDR3 is 16 amino acids long. Trimming took 0 bases from V and 12 from J; bases not matched to a gene: 14. This CDR3 is CASSLVQGAGGIGQFF. CDR3 nucleotides: TGTGCCAGCAGCTTGGTCCAGGGGGCCGGGGGAATAGGGCAGTTCTTC.

For this clone: The identical CDR3 is also encoded by other nucleotide sequences in the sample. The chain has TRBV6-5 and TRBJ1-3; D uncertain. Germline values: CDR1 MNHEY, CDR2 SVGAGI. With 6 bases removed from V and 4 bases from J, the gap between germline ends came to 7 bases. The CDR3 contains 12 residues. CDR3 loop: CASSSQGNTIYF. In DNA form, the CDR3 reads TGTGCCAGCAGCTCGCAGGGAAACACCATATATTTT.

The chain recombines TRBV6-5 with TRBJ1-2; 7 bases map to TRBD1. The CDR3 is 13 amino acids. The germline V gene has CDR1 MNHEY and CDR2 SVGAGI. Trimming took 0 bases from V and 8 from J; bases not matched to a gene: 3. The CDR3 spells CASSYSPGGGYTF. The CDR3 nucleotides are TGTGCCAGCAGTTACTCCCCAGGGGGAGGCTACACCTTC.

The chain combines TRBV4-1 with TRBJ2-1, with 7 bases that match TRBD2. CDR1 MGHRA and CDR2 YSYEKL come from the germline V gene. The CDR3 is 16 residues long. With V trimmed by 0 bases and J by 5 bases, 7 bases remained unmatched. CDR3 in amino acids: CASSQDIGEGNNEQFF. The CDR3 DNA reads TGCGCCAGCAGCCAAGATATTGGGGAGGGTAACAATGAGCAGTTCTTC.